Listed here are 10 T cell receptor beta chains from one sample, sequenced in a study of blood T cells in healthy people across ages. The authors ran a second PCR of roughly 6 to 12 cycles using a sample-barcoded 5' primer and a J-beta primer mix. In TCRdb, the 5' RACE reads were re-called with MiXCR into one record per CDR3 protein. The sample includes 1.5 million to 2 million distinct CDR3 sequences, 28% of them seen just once. The material sequenced was blood. These receptor sequences come from a woman under 40 in good health.

The chain links TRBV3-1 to TRBJ1-1; no reliable D call. Germline CDR1 reads LGHDT; CDR2 reads YNNKEL (reference sequence). The CDR3 loop spans 14 amino acids. V was trimmed by 1 base and J by 4 bases, leaving 10 bases between them. Here the CDR3 reads CASSQVILGTEAFF. CDR3 coding DNA: TGTGCCAGCAGCCAAGTGATACTCGGCACTGAAGCTTTCTTT. The full variable domain, in which reference TRBV3-1 and TRBJ1-1 provide the parts outside the CDR3, is DTAVSQTPKYLVTQMGNDKSIKCEQNLGHDTMYWYKQDSKKFLKIMFSYNNKELIINETVPNRFSPKSPDKAHLNLHINSLELGDSAVYFCASSQVILGTEAFFGQGTRLTVV.

This rearrangement joins TRBV11-2 to TRBJ2-3; 10 positions match TRBD2. CDR3 length equals 17 residues. Unmatched junction bases numbered 9, after V lost 6 bases and J lost 0 bases. CDR1 SGHAT and CDR2 FQNNGV come from the germline V gene. The CDR3 region is CASSSPGLASSTDTQYF. The CDR3 bases are TGTGCCAGCAGTTCTCCGGGACTAGCGAGTAGCACAGATACGCAGTATTTT. Based on the CDR3 plus reference TRBV11-2 and TRBJ2-3, the full variable domain is EAGVAQSPRYKIIEKRQSVAFWCNPISGHATLYWYQQILGQGPKLLIQFQNNGVVDDSQLPKDRFSAERLKGVDSTLKIQPAKLEDSAVYLCASSSPGLASSTDTQYFGPGTRLTVL.

This chain joins TRBV12-3 or TRBV12-4 and TRBJ2-1; TRBD2 matches at 7 bases. J was trimmed by 6 bases and V by 0 bases; bases with no gene match: 8. The length of the CDR3 is 16 residues. The chain's CDR3 is CASSLAGGPSPNEQFF. For the CDR3, the DNA is TGTGCCAGCAGTTTAGCGGGAGGGCCGAGTCCCAATGAGCAGTTCTTC.

V gene TRBV28 combines with J gene TRBJ2-5; TRBD2 might be the D (5 bases). The V gene's germline CDR1 is MDHEN and CDR2 SYDVKM. This CDR3 has 19 amino acids. V lost 3 bases, J lost 2 bases, and 25 bases lay in between. CDR3 DNA sequence: TGTGCCAGCAGTTTGGCCCCGGGGTTGGAAAGGGAAGGGCAAGAGACCCAGTACTTC. This encodes CASSLAPGLEREGQETQYF.

The chain carries TRBV7-9 and TRBJ2-4; 10 bases are a match to TRBD2. In germline, CDR1 is SEHNR, CDR2 FQNEAQ (reference sequence). This CDR3 is built from 15 residues. Trimming at V came to 2 bases and at J to 13 bases, leaving 11 bases not matched to a gene. In DNA form, the CDR3 reads TGTGCCAGCAGCTTACTAGCGGGGGCCTACAATGAGCAGTACTTC. This translates into CASSLLAGAYNEQYF.

This clonotype was seen a single time. Since a much larger clone is just one base distant, this may be a read error. This chain connects TRBV20-1 to TRBJ2-5; 7 nucleotides match TRBD2. Trimming removed 3 bases from V and 11 bases from J; junction bases left unmatched: 18. The V gene's germline CDR1 is DFQATT and CDR2 SNEGSKA (reference sequence). The CDR3 length is 15 residues. The CDR3 DNA reads as TGCAGTGCTAGCCCACTAGCGTCCTCCTACAATGAGCAGTACTTC. The encoded protein is CSASPLASSYNEQYF.

This clonotype was seen many times. V and J are TRBV6-6 and TRBJ2-1, with 7 bases lining up with TRBD1. Germline CDR1 reads MNHNY; CDR2 reads SVGAGI (reference sequence). After removal of 2 bases from V and 6 bases from J, the junction contained 7 bases not matched to a gene. This CDR3 comprises 15 residues. The CDR3 reads CASSYTGTEGNEQFF. The CDR3 DNA reads TGTGCCAGCAGTTACACCGGGACAGAAGGCAATGAGCAGTTCTTC.

The gene calls are TRBV12-3 or TRBV12-4 and TRBJ2-3; unclear D gene. This CDR3 has 16 residues. Trimming took 3 bases from V and 0 from J, leaving 13 bases between them. The CDR3 protein is CASSFRGGVSTDTQYF. Written as DNA, the CDR3 is TGTGCCAGCAGTTTTCGAGGCGGAGTGAGCACAGATACGCAGTATTTT.

This clonotype was observed a few times. The chain carries TRBV6-5 and TRBJ2-7; D unresolved. The CDR3 has 14 residues. V lost 0 bases and J lost 3, with 9 bases in between. Germline CDR1 and CDR2: MNHEY and SVGAGI. The CDR3 DNA is TGTGCCAGCAGTTACTCGACGCAGGTCTACGAGCAGTACTTC. Translating gives CASSYSTQVYEQYF.

This clonotype was counted between two and nine times. The chain links TRBV29-1 to TRBJ2-6; 11 bases align to TRBD1. The germline CDR1 and CDR2 sequences are SQVTM and ANQGSEA. After removal of 6 bases from V and 15 bases from J, the junction contained 10 bases not matched to a gene. This CDR3 is 13 amino acids long. The CDR3 loop reads CSVRTGGVEDLTF. DNA of the CDR3: TGCAGCGTGCGGACAGGGGGCGTTGAGGACCTGACTTTC. The whole variable domain, remainder taken from reference TRBV29-1 and TRBJ2-6, is SAVISQKPSRDICQRGTSLTIQCQVDSQVTMMFWYRQQPGQSLTLIATANQGSEATYESGFVIDKFPISRPNLTFSTLTVSNMSPEDSSIYLCSVRTGGVEDLTFGAGSRLTVL.